The present T cell receptor (beta chain) was sequenced within a study of T cell changes during pregnancy in multiple sclerosis. The table came from immunoSEQ multiplex PCR; TCRdb's copy has only in-frame clones and leaves some out. The data contain around 40,000 clones, around 90% of them singletons. CDR3 length equals 12 residues. CDR1 SGHNT and CDR2 YYREEE come from the germline V gene (reference sequence). V lost 4 bases to trimming and J lost 5 bases, with 4 bases between them. This clonotype was obtained from a female donor in good health, enrolled as a control in a pregnancy study. The chain has TRBV5-4 and TRBJ2-6; D is uncertain. The specimen comprised CD4+ T cells from peripheral blood mononuclear cells, sampled after pregnancy. CDR3 in DNA: TGTGCCAGCAGCCTTCGGGCCAACGTCCTGACTTTC. Its protein product is CASSLRANVLTF.